This T cell receptor (beta chain) was identified in a study of T-cell reconstitution after alpha-beta-depleted transplantation in children (TCRdb year 2016). For the wider study: Using TCR repertoire profiling, the study quantitatively followed how T-cell immune reconstitution unfolded in children after TCRalphabeta/CD19-depleted allogeneic hematopoietic cell transplantation.

The library was made by PCR. The data were produced on an Illumina HiSeq 2500. Molecular barcoding was employed in the preparation of TCR libraries, with unique molecular identifiers being used to normalize TCRbeta repertoire quantification. TCRdb reworked the public reads: Q25 trimming with fastp, MiXCR clone assembly, productive beta chains retained. All rows with the same CDR3 protein become a single entry with the most common DNA and genes. The sample data list 250,000 to 300,000 distinct CDR3 sequences, and roughly 7.8% of these were observed just once. The ten largest make up about 9.3% of the sample. This clonotype occurred a few times. The target of this receptor is not known. There are no base qualities to consult, and no much larger clone falls within one base. According to the study, the label for this sample's treatment or condition signals: allogeneic hematopoietic cell transplantation with graft depleted of TCRalphabeta T cells and CD19 B cells. TCRalphabeta/CD19-depleted allogeneic hematopoietic cell grafts were given to the transplant recipients, all of whom were children.

The CDR3 sequence holds 14 residues, the cysteine and phenylalanine included. The DNA shown is the 42-base CDR3, in frame from base 1. The V end loses 1 base and the J end loses 7 bases, and a stretch of 13 bases separates them. The CDR1 and CDR2 encoded by the germline V gene are SGHTA and FQGTGA. The full study reports these points: Over subsequent months, a decline in hyperexpanded clone frequencies was noted, and after one year, T-cell counts and TCRbeta diversity were mostly ascribed to newly produced T cells. In some patients, high TCRbeta diversity at day 60 was attributed to recipient T cells and intrathymic progenitors that had survived conditioning. Apparently early alphabetaT-cell count recovery about two months after transplant reportedly relied on only several hundred rapidly expanded clones derived from non-depleted graft cells.

The TCR sequence derives from a female patient between 2 and 15 years old who had a stem cell transplant for Fanconi anemia, so the T cells may come from the graft donor. Recombination joined TRBV7-3 with TRBJ2-5; the D region may be TRBD1 or TRBD2, each matching 5 bases equally. This specimen consisted of peripheral blood, obtained 360 days after TCRalphabeta/CD19-depleted stem cell transplant. DNA sequence: TGTGCCAGCAGCTTAAATGGGGCAGGAGGGACCCAGTACTTC. This sequence encodes CASSLNGAGGTQYF.